This T cell receptor (beta chain) was identified in a study of CD4 T cells in relation to SARS-CoV-2 and coronaviruses. Study-level information: The restricting HLA molecule for shared crossreactive spike epitopes was mapped.

As for this clone: The antigen is unknown.

CD4+ T cells from unexposed donors were obtained before the COVID-19 pandemic (2011-2018). The cells were cultured for approximately ten days before CD4+ T cells were isolated. Cultures held more than 1.5 million PBMCs per well with approximately 10 IU/ml IL-2. Generated by immunoSEQ multiplex PCR, the TCRdb table keeps only in-frame clones and is missing some. The repertoire holds around 15,000 clones, with 82% as singletons. V dropped 3 bases and J dropped 5; count of bases not matched to a gene: 10. The CDR3 sequence is 17 residues long. Germline V gene lookup returns CDR1 GTSNPN and CDR2 SVGIG (reference sequence). The study's findings and limits: Pre-pandemic and post-infection samples never came from the same donor.

The sample consisted of CD4+ T cells from PBMCs, cultured in vitro. The receptor comes from a human donor in good health. J is TRBJ2-5 and V is TRBV30, with TRBD2 matching over 15 bases. CDR3 residues: CAWSPGLAGGTGETQYF. The DNA of the CDR3 is TGTGCCTGGAGCCCGGGACTAGCGGGAGGTACGGGTGAGACCCAGTACTTC.